Below, one TCR beta chain is given with its context. The antigen is unknown. The study ran its PCR with 60 Vbeta and 13 Jbeta primers. Measured with immunoSEQ multiplex PCR; TCRdb has only the in-frame clones, and not every one. The data hold some 170,000 clones, with roughly 80% observed a single time. This sample was taken from a study of cytomegalovirus exposure and HLA in healthy donors. Study-wide points: Using a false discovery rate of 0.05, a later analysis showed that around 16,000 TCR beta sequences were associated with HLA alleles. 150 to 200 TCR beta chains were listed as cytomegalovirus-associated. A later analysis, which compared TCR beta chains of equal frequency, found the HLA-associated ones more clonally expanded.

The CDR3 has 15 amino acids. Germline CDR1 and CDR2: MNHEY and SVGAGI. The junction had 7 bases not matched to a gene; V was cut back by 2 bases and J by 4 bases. This rearrangement joins TRBV6-5 to TRBJ2-7; 8 bases map to TRBD1. Sequencing was performed on PBMCs. The TCR sequence derives from a man aged 30 to 45 in good health and CMV-seropositive. CDR3 sequence reads: CASSYTDRVGYEQYF. DNA of the CDR3: TGTGCCAGCAGTTACACGGACAGGGTGGGGTACGAGCAGTACTTC.